Each of the 24 T cell receptor beta chains below was sequenced from the same sample in a study of spatial heterogeneity in lung cancer. General observations from the study: Counts that tracked tumor mutation counts were those of expanded intratumoral alpha and beta TCRs.

The time point here: sample taken at primary tumor resection. Via MiXCR, TCRdb re-called the 5' RACE reads, giving one row per CDR3 protein. The sample holds 2,000 to 2,500 distinct CDR3 sequences, 0.95% to 1.4% seen once. What these receptors recognize is not known. The sequenced sample was lung tumor tissue, obtained at surgery. These receptors were obtained from a male donor with early-stage non-small cell lung cancer.

This clonotype was observed at least ten times. The chain carries TRBV2 and TRBJ2-3; D is ambiguous. Germline CDR1 and CDR2: SNHLY and FYNNEI. V was cut by 0 bases and J by 0 bases, with 7 bases left in between. The CDR3 runs to 15 residues. In DNA, the CDR3 is TGTGCCAGCAGTGAAGCGCTTATGAGCACAGATACGCAGTATTTT. Protein product: CASSEALMSTDTQYF.

In its sample, this clonotype is medium-sized (0.01 to 0.1%). V usage is TRBV7-9 and J usage is TRBJ1-4; 7 bases agree with TRBD1. V dropped 5 bases and J dropped 3; count of bases not matched to a gene: 6. CDR3 size: 15 residues. Germline V gene sequence: CDR1 SEHNR, CDR2 FQNEAQ (reference sequence). CDR3 loop: CASSLYRGANEKLFF. DNA of the CDR3: TGTGCCAGCAGCCTTTACAGGGGAGCTAATGAAAAACTGTTTTTT.

This clonotype has a count of ten or more. The chain recombines TRBV4-2 with TRBJ2-3; 7 bases align to TRBD2. V lost 0 bases, J lost 2 bases, and 11 bases stayed unmatched. CDR1 and CDR2 from the germline V gene are LGHNA and YNFKEQ. CDR3 length: 18 amino acids. The CDR3 here is CASSQDPAGGSLTDTQYF. CDR3 coding DNA: TGTGCCAGCAGCCAAGATCCGGCAGGCGGGAGCCTCACAGATACGCAGTATTTT.

This clonotype occurred many times. The V call is TRBV20-1, the J call TRBJ1-1; D is uncertain. V lost 3 bases and J 2 bases, leaving 4 bases between the germline ends. Germline values: CDR1 DFQATT, CDR2 SNEGSKA (reference sequence). This CDR3 is 11 amino acids long. The CDR3 bases are TGCAGTGCTAGGGCTAACACTGAAGCTTTCTTT. Translated, it gives CSARANTEAFF.

This clonotype was detected many times. The chain recombines TRBV11-3 with TRBJ1-1, with TRBD1 as a possible D gene (6 bases). The CDR3 consists of 16 residues. Germline V CDR1 and CDR2: SGHNT, YENEEA. Trimming shortened V by 2 bases and J by 5 bases, and 18 bases separated the two germline ends. In DNA form, the CDR3 reads TGTGCCAGCAGCTTACAAACATACGGGGGCCGGACTGAAGCTTTCTTT. Protein: CASSLQTYGGRTEAFF.

This clonotype came up many times. The chain has TRBV24-1 and TRBJ2-7, with TRBD1 matching over 8 bases. The CDR3 length is 15 residues. Unmatched junction bases numbered 10, after V lost 4 bases and J lost 6 bases. CDR1 is KGHDR, CDR2 SFDVKD, per germline. CDR3 DNA sequence: TGTGCCACCAGTGACCCCAGGGGGCGCGAATCCGAGCAGTACTTC. It translates to CATSDPRGRESEQYF.

By sample share, this clonotype is medium-sized (0.01 to 0.1%). This chain uses TRBV2 with TRBJ1-4, with D hard to call. The germline CDR1 and CDR2 sequences are SNHLY and FYNNEI. The V end was cut by 5 bases, the J end by 6 bases, with 16 bases between. The CDR3 extends over 15 amino acids. The CDR3 reads CASSSTGISDEKLFF. Written as DNA, the CDR3 is TGTGCCAGCAGTTCCACCGGGATTTCCGATGAAAAACTGTTTTTT.

Ten or more counts support this clonotype. It may be a read error: a sequence one base away is much more abundant. The chain uses TRBV9 and TRBJ2-3; 9 bases match TRBD2. Germline loops: CDR1 SGDLS, CDR2 YYNGEE. V trimming: 3 bases; J trimming: 3 bases; junction bases outside the gene matches: 5. The CDR3 consists of 15 residues. The CDR3 loop reads CASSETSGWTDTQYF. CDR3 nucleotides: TGTGCCAGCAGCGAGACTAGCGGTTGGACAGATACGCAGTATTTT.

By share, this clonotype counts as medium-sized. The V and J genes are TRBV20-1 and TRBJ1-2, with a tentative D call TRBD1 (5 bases). In germline, CDR1 is DFQATT, CDR2 SNEGSKA (reference sequence). The CDR3 is made up of 12 amino acids. Between the trimmed V and J ends, which lost 5 bases and 8 bases, there was a span of 15 bases. CDR3 sequence (DNA): TGCAGTGCTCGCACAGGTTTAGAAGGCTACACCTTC. It is translated as CSARTGLEGYTF.

By frequency in the sample, this clonotype is medium-sized. The gene calls are TRBV7-8 and TRBJ2-3, with D unclear. CDR3 size: 13 residues. Germline CDR1 reads SGHVS; CDR2 reads FQNEAQ. Trimming took 5 bases from V and 1 from J, leaving 7 bases between them. The CDR3 nucleotides read TGTGCCAGCAGCGTCCCCGGCACAGATACGCAGTATTTT. It codes for CASSVPGTDTQYF.

This clonotype is classed as medium-sized. V gene TRBV12-3 or TRBV12-4 combines with J gene TRBJ2-1; D gene uncertain. The CDR3 sequence is 14 residues long. With 6 bases removed from V and 8 bases from J, the gap between germline ends came to 17 bases. In DNA form, the CDR3 reads TGTGCCAGCAGCCCCGGGCCCTCAGACTATGAGCAGTTCTTC. Translating gives CASSPGPSDYEQFF.

This clonotype has at least ten counts. The chain has TRBV5-4 and TRBJ2-7, with TRBD2 matching over 14 bases. CDR1 and CDR2 (germline): SGHNT, YYREEE (reference sequence). This CDR3 is built from 18 residues. V gave up 3 bases and J gave up 3 bases; unmatched junction bases: 11. The CDR3 nucleotides are TGTGCCAGCAGCTGGGGCGGGACTAGCGGGAGCCGGAGCTACGAGCAGTACTTC. It specifies CASSWGGTSGSRSYEQYF.

This clonotype was detected ten times or more. A much larger clone differs from this one at a single base, so this may be a read error. The chain carries TRBV10-3 and TRBJ2-3; 14 nucleotides match TRBD2. The CDR3 has 16 amino acids. Germline V gives CDR1 ENHRY, CDR2 SYGVKD. J was trimmed by 4 bases and V by 4 bases; bases with no gene match: 4. The CDR3 nucleotides read TGTGCCATCAGTGGGACTAGCGGGAGGTGCGCAGATACGCAGTATTTT. Residues: CAISGTSGRCADTQYF.

In its sample, this clonotype is medium-sized. This rearrangement joins TRBV27 to TRBJ1-5; D remains unclear. Germline V gene sequence: CDR1 MNHEY, CDR2 SMNVEV (reference sequence). This CDR3 region has 14 residues. The V and J ends lost 2 bases and 6 bases respectively, with 11 bases between them. CDR3 loop: CASSLRGEAQPQHF. The CDR3 DNA sequence: TGTGCCAGCAGTTTACGTGGGGAAGCTCAGCCCCAGCATTTT.

This clonotype is medium-sized (0.01 to 0.1%). The chain uses TRBV20-1 and TRBJ1-6; D uncertain. The V end lost 0 bases, the J end lost 10 bases, and 13 bases lay between the germline ends. Looked up from germline, CDR1 is DFQATT and CDR2 is SNEGSKA (reference sequence). This CDR3 contains 14 residues. The CDR3 reads CSARELGGESPLHF. The CDR3 DNA follows: TGCAGTGCTAGAGAATTGGGTGGGGAATCACCCCTCCACTTT.

Judged by abundance, this clonotype is medium-sized. V usage is TRBV5-4 and J usage is TRBJ2-1, with 7 bases lining up with TRBD1. Germline CDR1 SGHNT, CDR2 YYREEE (reference sequence). The CDR3 covers 13 residues. J was trimmed by 8 bases and V by 4 bases; bases with no gene match: 6. The DNA of the CDR3 is TGTGCCAGCAGCATCGAGGGGGCGCATGAGCAGTTCTTC. Its translation is CASSIEGAHEQFF.

By share of the sample, this clonotype is medium-sized. The J gene is TRBJ1-3, the V gene TRBV9; D call uncertain. Germline V gene lookup returns CDR1 SGDLS and CDR2 YYNGEE. With 0 bases removed from V and 0 bases from J, the gap between germline ends came to 10 bases. There are 16 residues in the CDR3. The CDR3 loop is CASSVETSTSGNTIYF. The CDR3, as DNA: TGTGCCAGCAGCGTAGAGACATCCACCTCTGGAAACACCATATATTTT.

The table lists this clonotype with many counts. This chain connects TRBV5-1 to TRBJ2-3; D gene ambiguous. Germline V CDR1 and CDR2: SGHRS, YFSETQ. V lost 5 bases, J lost 3 bases, and 7 bases lay in between. The CDR3 is made up of 12 amino acids. The CDR3 region is CASREATDTQYF. DNA for the CDR3: TGCGCCAGCAGAGAGGCGACAGATACGCAGTATTTT.

This clonotype counts as medium-sized. V usage is TRBV29-1 and J usage is TRBJ1-1, with a weak D call TRBD1 (6 bases). Trimming left V 3 bases short and J 4 bases short, with 21 bases between. CDR3 size: 16 residues. Germline V gives CDR1 SQVTM, CDR2 ANQGSEA. CDR3 nucleotides: TGCAGCGTTGACACCCGAGGGGGGGTTGACGGCACTGAAGCTTTCTTT. It is translated as CSVDTRGGVDGTEAFF.

This clonotype counts as medium-sized (0.01 to 0.1%). This chain joins TRBV6-1 and TRBJ2-7; TRBD1 is a possible D gene (6 bases). Germline assignment: CDR1 MNHNS and CDR2 SASEGT. CDR3 length: 13 residues. The chain's CDR3 is CAASRGFSYEQYF. DNA for the CDR3: TGTGCTGCGAGTAGGGGGTTCTCCTACGAGCAGTACTTC.

This clonotype occurred many times. The V call is TRBV10-3, the J call TRBJ2-3, with 7 bases matching TRBD2. The CDR3 totals 12 residues. The germline V gene encodes CDR1 ENHRY and CDR2 SYGVKD. CDR3 region: CAVGGTTDTQYF. The CDR3 region has the DNA TGTGCAGTGGGGGGGACCACAGATACGCAGTATTTT.

In its sample, this clonotype is medium-sized. V is TRBV9 and J is TRBJ1-4; D call uncertain. V lost 3 bases to trimming and J lost 0 bases, with 9 bases between them. This CDR3 region has 15 residues. Germline loops: CDR1 SGDLS, CDR2 YYNGEE. The CDR3 DNA reads TGTGCCAGCAGCGAGAGGTGGTCAACTAATGAAAAACTGTTTTTT. Its protein product is CASSERWSTNEKLFF. The variable domain in full, completed from reference TRBV9 and TRBJ1-4, reads DSGVTQTPKHLITATGQRVTLRCSPRSGDLSVYWYQQSLDQGLQFLIQYYNGEERAKGNILERFSAQQFPDLHSELNLSSLELGDSALYFCASSERWSTNEKLFFGSGTQLSVL.

This clonotype is classed as medium-sized (0.01 to 0.1%). The rearrangement joins TRBV13 to TRBJ2-7; D not certain. Germline-derived CDR1 and CDR2 are PRHDT and FYEKMQ (reference sequence). The CDR3 has 14 amino acids. Between the trimmed V and J ends, which lost 0 bases and 1 base, there was a span of 7 bases. CDR3 protein: CASSLGPGSYEQYF. The CDR3 DNA sequence: TGTGCCAGCAGCTTAGGCCCGGGTTCCTACGAGCAGTACTTC. The whole variable domain, remainder taken from reference TRBV13 and TRBJ2-7, is AAGVIQSPRHLIKEKRETATLKCYPIPRHDTVYWYQQGPGQDPQFLISFYEKMQSDKGSIPDRFSAQQFSDYHSELNMSSLELGDSALYFCASSLGPGSYEQYFGPGTRLTVT.

By its share, this clonotype is large. The rearrangement links TRBV29-1 to TRBJ2-1; TRBD2 matches 8 bases. This CDR3 spans 15 amino acids. The germline gives CDR1 SQVTM, CDR2 ANQGSEA. V was clipped by 1 base and J by 6 bases; unmatched bases: 8. This CDR3 reads CSVEVGLAFGNEQFF. Written as DNA, the CDR3 is TGCAGCGTTGAAGTCGGACTAGCCTTTGGCAATGAGCAGTTCTTC.